A single TCR beta chain is shown here with its context. Antigen: not known. The repertoire was sequenced with immunoSEQ multiplex PCR; TCRdb's copy has only in-frame clones and lacks some. This table has about 32,000 clones, around 80% appearing once. Documented time point: week 35, safety follow-up. Every single dose of the vaccine, 300 ug of mutant IDH1 20-mer peptide, came with topical imiquimod. This sample is drawn from a study of a mutant IDH1 vaccine in newly diagnosed glioma. Germline CDR1 and CDR2: SGDLS and YYNGEE. The V gene lost 3 bases and the J gene lost 8 bases, with 5 bases spanning the gap. This CDR3 has 10 amino acids.

The receptor was derived from a woman aged 40-49 years with glioma. The sequencing used PBMCs, collected from a glioma patient whose treatment included an IDH1 peptide vaccine. This rearrangement joins TRBV9 to TRBJ1-2; D remains ambiguous. This CDR3 reads CASSGTGYTF. The CDR3 DNA reads as TGTGCCAGCAGCGGGACCGGCTACACCTTC.